A single sample gave rise to the 5 T cell receptor beta chains below, sequenced in a study of T cell clones after liver transplantation. Sequenced by immunoSEQ multiplex PCR; TCRdb stores in-frame clones only, minus some. The table has some 80,000 clones, 80% to 90% seen once. The material was CD4+ T cells from blood, obtained less than 50 months after liver transplant. The receptors here all came from a human patient who received a liver transplant. Some T cells may be graft donor cells.

V and J are TRBV15 and TRBJ2-7, with a weak D call TRBD2 (6 bases). This CDR3 comprises 15 residues. Germline V gives CDR1 LNHNV, CDR2 YYDKDF (reference sequence). Trimming took off 0 bases at V and 5 bases at J, with 14 bases between the two ends. As DNA, the CDR3 is TGTGCCACCAGCAGAGATGCGGGGCCGAACCACGAGCAGTACTTC. Translating it yields CATSRDAGPNHEQYF.

V usage is TRBV7-2 and J usage is TRBJ2-1; a possible D gene is TRBD2 (6 bases). V was trimmed by 5 bases and J by 4 bases, leaving 18 bases between them. CDR3 length: 16 residues. Germline V gene data show CDR1 as SGHTA and CDR2 as FQGNSA. CDR3 sequence (DNA): TGTGCCAGCAGCCCCTATAGCGGTTCTCCGTACAATGAGCAGTTCTTC. This encodes CASSPYSGSPYNEQFF. The full variable domain, its missing parts supplied by reference TRBV7-2 and TRBJ2-1, is GAGVSQSPSNKVTEKGKDVELRCDPISGHTALYWYRQSLGQGLEFLIYFQGNSAPDKSGLPSDRFSAERTGGSVSTLTIQRTQQEDSAVYLCASSPYSGSPYNEQFFGPGTRLTVL.

This chain connects TRBV18 to TRBJ2-1; no clear D. The CDR3 consists of 12 residues. Germline V gives CDR1 KGHSH, CDR2 LQKENI. V was trimmed by 2 bases and J by 9 bases, leaving 8 bases between them. The chain's CDR3 is CASSPSDREQFF. The CDR3 DNA reads TGTGCCAGCTCACCATCTGATCGTGAGCAGTTCTTC.

The chain links TRBV19 to TRBJ2-7; tentatively, D is TRBD1 or TRBD2 (5 bases each). Germline V gene data show CDR1 as LNHDA and CDR2 as SQIVND (reference sequence). Trimming cost V 4 bases and J 1 base, with 17 bases left between them. This CDR3 contains 16 residues. The CDR3 spells CASSTQGSGPSYEQYF. CDR3 sequence (DNA): TGTGCCAGTAGTACCCAGGGCAGCGGCCCTTCCTACGAGCAGTACTTC.

This CDR3 is CASSTRAAGANVLTF. Here the CDR3 DNA reads TGTGCCAGTAGTACCCGGGCGGCCGGGGCCAACGTCCTGACTTTC. The rearrangement links TRBV19 to TRBJ2-6; D unclear. Trimming took off 4 bases at V and 4 bases at J, with 11 bases between the two ends. The germline V gene encodes CDR1 LNHDA and CDR2 SQIVND (reference sequence). The CDR3 covers 15 residues.